A single sample gave rise to the 9 T cell receptor beta chains below, sequenced in a study of T-cell reconstitution after alpha-beta-depleted transplantation in children. Unique molecular identifiers were used in preparing the TCRbeta library. TCRdb used MiXCR to reprocess the PCR reads, holding one entry per CDR3 protein. The sample records about 350,000 distinct CDR3 sequences, about an eighth being singletons. Sample: PBMCs, taken from the stem cell graft. The receptors were gathered from a human donor who donated a stem cell graft to a child with Fanconi anemia.

The chain couples TRBV5-5 to TRBJ2-1; D is perhaps TRBD1 (6 bases). CDR1 is SGHKS, CDR2 YYEKEE, per germline (reference sequence). V lost 2 bases and J lost 9, with 9 bases in between. The CDR3 sequence is 12 residues long. The CDR3 is CASSFEGGEQFF. As DNA, the CDR3 is TGTGCCAGCAGCTTCGAAGGGGGTGAGCAGTTCTTC.

CDR3 in amino acids: CASSPGTAVSSNQPQHF. The CDR3 nucleotides read TGCGCCAGCAGCCCGGGGACGGCTGTCTCTAGCAATCAGCCCCAGCATTTT. V and J are TRBV5-1 and TRBJ1-5; possible D gene TRBD1, 5 bases. The CDR3 extends over 17 amino acids. Trimming removed 4 bases from V and 0 bases from J, with 17 bases in between. CDR1 is SGHRS, CDR2 YFSETQ, per germline.

The genes are TRBV6-5 and TRBJ2-1; unclear D gene. Germline V CDR1 and CDR2: MNHEY, SVGAGI. The V gene lost 4 bases and the J gene lost 0 bases, with 10 bases spanning the gap. The CDR3 covers 15 residues. This chain's CDR3 is CASSLVPVSYNEQFF. In nucleotides, the CDR3 is TGTGCCAGCAGTTTGGTACCGGTCTCCTACAATGAGCAGTTCTTC.

This rearrangement joins TRBV4-2 to TRBJ2-2; D unresolved. CDR1 is LGHNA and CDR2 is YNFKEQ in the germline V gene. Trimming stripped 4 bases from V and 0 bases from J, with 9 bases between. CDR3 length: 15 amino acids. Here the CDR3 DNA reads TGTGCCAGCAGCCTCCAGACCGCGAACACCGGGGAGCTGTTTTTT. It codes for CASSLQTANTGELFF.

The J gene is TRBJ1-1, the V gene TRBV7-9; no reliable D call. The V end was cut by 2 bases, the J end by 7 bases, with 14 bases between. Looked up from germline, CDR1 is SEHNR and CDR2 is FQNEAQ (reference sequence). This CDR3 contains 14 residues. CDR3 sequence (DNA): TGTGCCAGCAGCTTACCGAAACCCAAAGTTGAAGCTTTCTTT. It codes for CASSLPKPKVEAFF.

Many counts were recorded for this clonotype. The chain recombines TRBV12-3 or TRBV12-4 with TRBJ1-2; D not certain. The CDR3 consists of 14 residues. Trimming took off 6 bases at V and 4 bases at J, with 15 bases between the two ends. The CDR3: CASSLPTYIYGYTF. The CDR3 DNA sequence: TGTGCCAGCAGCTTACCGACCTACATCTATGGCTACACCTTC.

Many counts were recorded for this clonotype. This rearrangement joins TRBV29-1 to TRBJ2-1, with 8 bases that match TRBD1. V was pared by 1 base and J by 8 bases, with 10 bases of the junction left unmatched. The CDR3 is 15 residues long. Germline lookup yields CDR1 SQVTM and CDR2 ANQGSEA. Here the CDR3 reads CSVEVTGAQFDEQFF. The CDR3 DNA sequence: TGCAGCGTTGAAGTGACAGGGGCCCAATTTGATGAGCAGTTCTTC.

The sample holds many counts of this clonotype. This chain links TRBV4-3 with TRBJ1-6; no reliable D call. The CDR3 covers 18 residues. Germline V gene data show CDR1 as LGHNA and CDR2 as YSLEER. The V end lost 0 bases, the J end lost 0 bases, and 12 bases lay between the germline ends. The CDR3 sequence: CASSQDAATSSYNSPLHF. CDR3 DNA: TGCGCCAGCAGCCAAGATGCAGCTACTAGCTCCTATAATTCACCCCTCCACTTT.

V is TRBV6-2 or TRBV6-3 and J is TRBJ2-6; TRBD1 is a possible D gene (5 bases). The germline V and J ends were trimmed by 6 bases and 3 bases, with 12 bases remaining between them. The CDR3 is 15 amino acids. CDR1 and CDR2 (germline): MNHEY, SVGEGT. The CDR3 sequence is CASRSSGIGANVLTF. CDR3 DNA sequence: TGTGCCAGCAGATCTTCAGGGATTGGGGCCAACGTCCTGACTTTC.